This T cell receptor beta chain was found in a study of OX40 agonist ivuxolimab in advanced cancers. Cycle 7 day 1, cycle 4 day 1, and baseline were the timepoints at which blood was sampled. Study conclusions and caveats: Certain nonresponders likewise exhibited a low normalized T-cell clonal expansion.

This CDR3 has 15 residues. Germline CDR1 SNHLY, CDR2 FYNNEI. V gave up 6 bases and J gave up 1 base, with 10 bases separating them. As to this clone: Its antigen is currently unknown.

Sequencing was performed with immunoSEQ multiplex PCR; in TCRdb, only in-frame clones are kept and a portion is missing. The sample has about 94,000 clones, approximately 93% seen once. V and J are TRBV2 and TRBJ1-6; the D is unclear. This sequence originates from an adult with an advanced solid tumor such as melanoma, head and neck, liver or kidney cancer. The sample consisted of CD4+ or CD8+ T cells sorted from blood, taken in a trial of the OX40 agonist ivuxolimab. CDR3: CASSALESYNSPLHF. The DNA of the CDR3 is TGTGCCAGCAGCGCTCTGGAGTCCTATAATTCACCCCTCCACTTT. The full variable domain, its missing parts supplied by reference TRBV2 and TRBJ1-6, is EPEVTQTPSHQVTQMGQEVILRCVPISNHLYFYWYRQILGQKVEFLVSFYNNEISEKSEIFDDQFSVERPDGSNFTLKIRSTKLEDSAMYFCASSALESYNSPLHFGNGTRLTVT.